A selection of T cell receptor beta chains follows, all from one sample in a study of T cells in Graves' hyperthyroidism and ophthalmopathy. Using its own MiXCR run on the multiplex PCR reads, TCRdb lists one record per CDR3 protein. The sample contains approximately 590,000 distinct CDR3 sequences, 15% to 19% of which appear only once. Sequenced: blood. All receptors derive from a woman under 40 with Graves' hyperthyroidism. Both conserved end residues are part of each CDR3. Clone size is shown for a subset of rows, as once, few, many or a class of expanded clone.

J: TRBJ2-1
V: TRBV5-1
size: .
CDR3: CASSSVTGINEQFF

J: TRBJ1-4
V: TRBV28
size: many
CDR3: CASQGSNEKLFF

J: TRBJ1-2
V: TRBV28
size: many
CDR3: CASREPQGNNYGYTF

J: TRBJ2-7
V: TRBV27
size: .
CDR3: CASRRTSGPIPYEQYF

J: TRBJ2-5
V: TRBV19
size: many
CDR3: CASSIGGTEQETQYF

J: TRBJ1-2
V: TRBV5-1
size: few
CDR3: CASSPPGGQGYTF

J: TRBJ2-7
V: TRBV4-2
size: few
CDR3: CASSRMPTTSGRTYEQYF

J: TRBJ2-7
V: TRBV7-9
size: .
CDR3: CASSQMGFNEQYF

J: TRBJ1-2
V: TRBV28
size: many
CDR3: CASSPHDLGGYTF

J: TRBJ1-4
V: TRBV28
size: many
CDR3: CASSLPPYRGRNEKLFF

J: TRBJ2-1
V: TRBV10-2
size: many
CDR3: CASSDTLNEQFF

J: TRBJ2-2
V: TRBV4-1
size: .
CDR3: CASSQDRDREGFGELFF

J: TRBJ2-2
V: TRBV3-1
size: .
CDR3: CASSPPHQGAIGWGTGELFF

J: TRBJ1-3
V: TRBV20-1
size: .
CDR3: CSASGQGRTGNTIYF

J: TRBJ2-1
V: TRBV5-1
size: .
CDR3: CASSLSGLAGGSSEQFF

J: TRBJ1-1
V: TRBV12-3/TRBV12-4
size: many
CDR3: CASRLQLNTEAFF

J: TRBJ2-1
V: TRBV20-1
size: many
CDR3: CSARDRFSGRTNNEQFF

J: TRBJ2-1
V: TRBV12-3/TRBV12-4
size: many
CDR3: CASLFRTSGSNEQFF

J: TRBJ2-3
V: TRBV7-2
size: many
CDR3: CASKTGGYTDTQYF

J: TRBJ1-4
V: TRBV2
size: many
CDR3: CASSESGGSNEKLFF

J: TRBJ2-3
V: TRBV4-3
size: .
CDR3: CASSQRSGTDTQYF

J: TRBJ2-3
V: TRBV30
size: many
CDR3: CAWNPSGSLHTQYF

J: TRBJ1-5
V: TRBV20-1
size: many
CDR3: CSARISGQTNQPQHF

J: TRBJ2-4
V: TRBV28
size: few
CDR3: CASSPVWGLVGSIQYF

J: TRBJ1-6
V: TRBV6-1
size: few
CDR3: CASCTGTGVGSPLHF

J: TRBJ2-2
V: TRBV5-1
size: few
CDR3: CASRTGGITGELFF

J: TRBJ2-3
V: TRBV11-2
size: many
CDR3: CASEDSSTDTQYF

J: TRBJ2-2
V: TRBV3-1
size: .
CDR3: CASSQAVAGELFF

J: TRBJ2-3
V: TRBV5-1
size: many
CDR3: CASSLRDRGTSTQYF

J: TRBJ1-2
V: TRBV28
size: many
CDR3: CASISLRYGYTF

J: TRBJ2-3
V: TRBV10-3
size: many
CDR3: CAISERRTNTDTQYF

J: TRBJ1-1
V: TRBV12-3/TRBV12-4
size: many
CDR3: CASSDGEAFF

J: TRBJ2-7
V: TRBV6-2/TRBV6-3
size: .
CDR3: CASSPDRTLDEQYF

J: TRBJ1-3
V: TRBV7-9
size: few
CDR3: CASSPDRDTWTGNTIYF

J: TRBJ1-2
V: TRBV9
size: many
CDR3: CASSTTGRGYTF

J: TRBJ2-1
V: TRBV6-2/TRBV6-3
size: .
CDR3: CASSRVRGDYNEQFF

J: TRBJ2-1
V: TRBV5-5
size: .
CDR3: CASSLGARQWDNEQFF

J: TRBJ2-2
V: TRBV25-1
size: .
CDR3: CASTPLRGNTGELFF

J: TRBJ2-7
V: TRBV12-3/TRBV12-4
size: many
CDR3: CASSLRRYEQYF

J: TRBJ1-1
V: TRBV6-2/TRBV6-3
size: many
CDR3: CASSPLSSEGTGNTEAFF